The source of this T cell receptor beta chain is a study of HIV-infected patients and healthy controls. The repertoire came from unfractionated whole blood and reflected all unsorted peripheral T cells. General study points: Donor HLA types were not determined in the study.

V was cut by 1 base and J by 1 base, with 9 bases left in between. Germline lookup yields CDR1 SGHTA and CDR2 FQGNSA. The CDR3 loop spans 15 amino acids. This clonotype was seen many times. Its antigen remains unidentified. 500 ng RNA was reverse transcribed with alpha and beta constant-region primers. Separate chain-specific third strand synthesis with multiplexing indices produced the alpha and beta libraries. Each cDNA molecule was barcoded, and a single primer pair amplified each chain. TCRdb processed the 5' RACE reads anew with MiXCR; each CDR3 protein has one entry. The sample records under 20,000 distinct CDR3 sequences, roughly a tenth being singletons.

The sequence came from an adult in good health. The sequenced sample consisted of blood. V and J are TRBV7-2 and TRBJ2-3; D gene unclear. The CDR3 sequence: CASSLVGDGTDTQYF. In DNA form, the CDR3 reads TGTGCCAGCAGCTTAGTGGGTGACGGCACAGATACGCAGTATTTT. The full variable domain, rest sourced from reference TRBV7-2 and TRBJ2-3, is GAGVSQSPSNKVTEKGKDVELRCDPISGHTALYWYRQSLGQGLEFLIYFQGNSAPDKSGLPSDRFSAERTGGSVSTLTIQRTQQEDSAVYLCASSLVGDGTDTQYFGPGTRLTVL.